This TCR beta chain was obtained from a study of blood T cell repertoires in COVID-19. Study information: The United States, Italy and Spain were the sources of the acute and convalescent COVID-19 samples.

Some clones are missing from TCRdb's copy, which holds only in-frame ones; the method was immunoSEQ multiplex PCR. The sample lists more than 60,000 clones, roughly 91% occurring once. V gave up 1 base and J gave up 3 bases, with 12 bases separating them. The germline gives CDR1 LGHDT, CDR2 YNNKEL (reference sequence). The CDR3 totals 15 residues. There are a few counts of this clone. Allocation to cohorts depended on clinical history reported by the participants. This TCR came from a woman aged 40 to 50 who had recovered from COVID-19. Material for sequencing was PBMCs or T cells enriched from blood (not recorded which). This rearrangement joins TRBV3-1 (or the pseudogene TRBV3-2) to TRBJ1-2, with no clear D. The chain's CDR3 is CASSQASQKHYGYTF. The CDR3 nucleotides read TGTGCCAGCAGCCAAGCTAGCCAGAAGCACTATGGCTACACCTTC.